The 24 T cell receptor beta chains presented below share a single source sample, sequenced in a study of CD8+ T cells in alopecia areata. cDNA reverse transcribed from extracted RNA served as the sequencing template. The data were produced by immunoSEQ multiplex PCR, yet TCRdb's version contains in-frame clones alone and is incomplete. The repertoire consists of roughly 150,000 clones, with 45% to 60% occurring once and the leading ten covering about 4.4%. Sequencing was done on a sample of CD4+ T cells sorted from blood. The receptors were gathered from a human donor in good health.

V is TRBV25-1 and J is TRBJ1-5; D ambiguous. The V gene lost 3 bases and the J gene lost 4 bases, with 4 bases spanning the gap. From germline, CDR1 is MGHDK and CDR2 SYGVNS. The CDR3 is made up of 12 amino acids. Here the CDR3 DNA reads TGTGCCAGCAGTGACGGTAATCAGCCCCAGCATTTT. Translated, it gives CASSDGNQPQHF.

V gene TRBV29-1 combines with J gene TRBJ2-3, with 8 bases identical to TRBD2. The CDR3 spans 15 residues. Trimming at V came to 7 bases and at J to 1 base, leaving 10 bases not matched to a gene. Germline CDR1 SQVTM, CDR2 ANQGSEA. Written as DNA, the CDR3 is TGCAGCGCACAGGTACTAGCGGCCCGCACAGATACGCAGTATTTT. Amino acid sequence: CSAQVLAARTDTQYF.

The chain uses TRBV5-1 and TRBJ1-1; 7 bases match TRBD1. Germline-derived CDR1 and CDR2 are SGHRS and YFSETQ. The length of the CDR3 is 17 residues. Germline trimming cut 4 bases from V and 0 bases from J; bases unmatched to any gene: 12. The CDR3 region has the DNA TGCGCCAGCAGCATAGGATCGGGACAGCTAATGAACACTGAAGCTTTCTTT. Translated: CASSIGSGQLMNTEAFF.

This chain links TRBV5-6 with TRBJ2-5; D is uncertain. Germline V gene sequence: CDR1 SGHDT, CDR2 YYEEEE. With 1 base removed from V and 1 base from J, the gap between germline ends came to 5 bases. The CDR3 is 13 amino acids. The CDR3 here is CASSLMVQETQYF. CDR3 nucleotide sequence: TGTGCCAGCAGCTTGATGGTCCAAGAGACCCAGTACTTC.

The genes are TRBV2 and TRBJ1-5; TRBD1 matches at 8 bases. Germline trimming cut 6 bases from V and 1 base from J; bases unmatched to any gene: 2. Germline loops: CDR1 SNHLY, CDR2 FYNNEI. This CDR3 has 14 residues. CDR3: CASSDRGSNQPQHF. Here the CDR3 DNA reads TGTGCCAGCAGCGACAGGGGAAGCAATCAGCCCCAGCATTTT.

There are a few counts of this clone. V usage is TRBV19 and J usage is TRBJ1-5, with no clear D. V lost 3 bases to trimming and J lost 5 bases, with 11 bases between them. Per the germline V gene, CDR1 is LNHDA and CDR2 is SQIVND (reference sequence). The CDR3 has 14 residues. The CDR3 sequence is CASSIGGFDQPQHF. For the CDR3, the DNA is TGTGCCAGTAGTATTGGAGGATTCGATCAGCCCCAGCATTTT.

The chain is built from TRBV25-1 and TRBJ2-3; 7 bases align to TRBD1. Germline values: CDR1 MGHDK, CDR2 SYGVNS. V shed 6 bases, J shed 4 bases, and the junction held 10 bases outside the gene matches. The CDR3 consists of 15 residues. The CDR3 reads CASSHSTGSADTQYF. DNA of the CDR3: TGTGCCAGCAGCCATTCGACAGGGAGCGCAGATACGCAGTATTTT.

V usage is TRBV5-6 and J usage is TRBJ2-7; D gene ambiguous. This CDR3 is built from 11 residues. Between the trimmed V and J ends, which lost 4 bases and 3 bases, there was a span of 5 bases. Germline V gives CDR1 SGHDT, CDR2 YYEEEE. In DNA form, the CDR3 reads TGTGCCAGCAGCAGGGACTACGAGCAGTACTTC. Translation: CASSRDYEQYF.

This chain's CDR3 is CASSLDNRGAQHF. The CDR3 bases are TGTGCCAGCAGCTTAGATAATCGCGGGGCCCAGCATTTT. The chain uses TRBV7-9 and TRBJ1-5; D uncertain. Trimming removed 1 base at V and 11 bases at J, with 12 bases between. This CDR3 comprises 13 residues. Germline V gene sequence: CDR1 SEHNR, CDR2 FQNEAQ (reference sequence). The full variable domain, completed using reference TRBV7-9 and TRBJ1-5, is DTGVSQNPRHKITKRGQNVTFRCDPISEHNRLYWYRQTLGQGPEFLTYFQNEAQLEKSRLLSDRFSAERPKGSFSTLEIQRTEQGDSAMYLCASSLDNRGAQHFGDGTRLSIL.

This clone occurred a few times. This rearrangement joins TRBV2 to TRBJ2-1, with 8 bases that match TRBD1. The ends lost 6 bases at V and 3 bases at J; junction bases unmatched: 4. The germline gives CDR1 SNHLY, CDR2 FYNNEI. This CDR3 spans 14 amino acids. CDR3 bases: TGTGCCAGCAGCCGGGACAGGAACTACAATGAGCAGTTCTTC. The encoded protein is CASSRDRNYNEQFF.

The J gene is TRBJ2-5, the V gene TRBV9; 10 positions agree with TRBD2. The CDR3 runs to 16 residues. The ends lost 3 bases at V and 1 base at J; junction bases unmatched: 6. CDR1 is SGDLS, CDR2 YYNGEE, per germline. The CDR3 sequence: CASSGTSGNPQETQYF. For the CDR3, the DNA is TGTGCCAGCAGCGGAACTAGCGGGAATCCCCAAGAGACCCAGTACTTC.

The V and J genes are TRBV25-1 and TRBJ2-4; maybe TRBD2 (5 bases). The ends were cut back, 1 base at V and 4 bases at J, with 11 bases in the middle. The V gene's germline CDR1 is MGHDK and CDR2 SYGVNS. This CDR3 is built from 15 residues. The CDR3 is CASSEWFGGKNIQYF. The DNA of the CDR3 is TGTGCCAGCAGTGAATGGTTCGGCGGGAAAAACATTCAGTACTTC.

This clone was seen just once. The chain couples TRBV2 to TRBJ1-2; D unclear. Germline assignment: CDR1 SNHLY and CDR2 FYNNEI. The CDR3 has 13 residues. Trimming removed 7 bases at V and 0 bases at J, with 9 bases between. CDR3 region: CASNIGPNYGYTF. In DNA form, the CDR3 reads TGTGCCAGCAATATTGGTCCTAACTATGGCTACACCTTC.

CDR3 nucleotides: TGTGCCAGCAGCGTGTCTGGTAGCACAGATACGCAGTATTTT. This sequence encodes CASSVSGSTDTQYF. V usage is TRBV7-2 and J usage is TRBJ2-3; D is uncertain. Germline-derived CDR1 and CDR2 are SGHTA and FQGNSA. Trimming took off 5 bases at V and 0 bases at J, with 9 bases between the two ends. The CDR3 has 14 residues.

This chain links TRBV6-6 with TRBJ1-2, with TRBD1 identical over 9 bases. The length of the CDR3 is 14 residues. V lost 5 bases and J lost 7; bases outside the gene matches: 8. Looked up from germline, CDR1 is MNHNY and CDR2 is SVGAGI (reference sequence). DNA for the CDR3: TGTGCCAGCAGTGGAGGACAGGGGTGGCGTGGCTACACCTTC. It specifies CASSGGQGWRGYTF.

This clone appeared many times. CDR3 DNA sequence: TGTGCCAGCTCCCATACTAGCGGTAGAAACAATGAGCAGTTCTTC. This sequence encodes CASSHTSGRNNEQFF. The V gene is TRBV18, the J gene TRBJ2-1; 8 bases are a match to TRBD2. Looked up from germline, CDR1 is KGHSH and CDR2 is LQKENI. This CDR3 comprises 15 residues. J lost 5 bases, V lost 6 bases, and 9 bases had no gene match.

This chain uses TRBV7-9 with TRBJ2-3, with D perhaps assigned TRBD1 or TRBD2 (5 bases each). V was pared by 1 base and J by 3 bases, with 17 bases between. Germline V CDR1 and CDR2: SEHNR, FQNEAQ (reference sequence). This CDR3 is 17 amino acids long. CDR3 DNA: TGTGCCAGCAGCTTAGGGTCGGCAGGGAGCAGGACAGATACGCAGTATTTT. Protein product: CASSLGSAGSRTDTQYF.

This chain links TRBV30 with TRBJ2-1; D may be TRBD1 or TRBD2 (5 bases each). Trimming cost V 2 bases and J 5 bases, with 10 bases left between them. Germline CDR1 reads GTSNPN; CDR2 reads SVGIG (reference sequence). The CDR3 length is 13 residues. CDR3 residues: CAWSRGTHNEQFF. The CDR3 DNA reads TGTGCCTGGAGTAGAGGGACGCACAATGAGCAGTTCTTC.

The V and J genes are TRBV30 and TRBJ2-7; tentative D call: TRBD1 (6 bases). The CDR3 consists of 12 residues. Trimming pared 2 bases from V and 6 bases from J, leaving 11 bases between. Germline CDR1 and CDR2: GTSNPN and SVGIG (reference sequence). For the CDR3, the DNA is TGTGCCTGGAGTAGGCAGGGGCGCGAGCAGTACTTC. This sequence encodes CAWSRQGREQYF.

The genes are TRBV15 and TRBJ2-1; D is perhaps TRBD2 (6 bases). Trimming cost V 3 bases and J 8 bases, with 20 bases left between them. The CDR3 length is 16 residues. Germline CDR1 reads LNHNV; CDR2 reads YYDKDF (reference sequence). CDR3 coding DNA: TGTGCCACCAGCAGGGGCCGCGGGACCGCCGGGGATGAGCAGTTCTTC. It specifies CATSRGRGTAGDEQFF.

The genes are TRBV19 and TRBJ2-7, with no clear D. The CDR3 spans 15 residues. The germline V and J ends were trimmed by 3 bases and 3 bases, with 15 bases remaining between them. Germline values: CDR1 LNHDA, CDR2 SQIVND (reference sequence). CDR3 nucleotide sequence: TGTGCCAGTAGTATTGGGTCTCGAGGCCGCTACGAGCAGTACTTC. This gives the protein CASSIGSRGRYEQYF.

There are a few counts of this clone. V usage is TRBV21-1 and J usage is TRBJ2-3; TRBD1 reflects the table's D call only, with no check against the DNA. TRBV21-1 is given as a pseudogene. This CDR3 is built from 14 residues. The CDR3 reads CASSKRQATDTQYF. CDR3 DNA: TGTGCCAGCAGCAAACGGCAGGCCACAGATACGCAGTATTTT.

This clone was observed a few times. The CDR3 DNA follows: TGCAGTGCTAGGGATAACTATGGCTACACCTTC. It is translated as CSARDNYGYTF. The chain uses TRBV20-1 and TRBJ1-2; D remains ambiguous. Trimming took 3 bases from V and 1 from J, leaving 3 bases between them. This CDR3 spans 11 amino acids. Germline loops: CDR1 DFQATT, CDR2 SNEGSKA (reference sequence).

This clone has just a few counts. The rearrangement uses TRBV21-1 and TRBJ1-1; whether TRBD1, the table's D call, matches the DNA was not checked. TRBV21-1 represents a pseudogene. The CDR3 length is 15 residues. CDR3 coding DNA: TGTGCCAGCAGCGGTCTGGACAGGCAGAACACTGAAGCTTTCTTT. Its protein is CASSGLDRQNTEAFF.